This entry concerns a single T cell receptor (beta chain). Its antigen specificity is not known. Since the CDR3 does not end with the conserved phenylalanine or tryptophan, this likely comes from a read error. cDNA was synthesized by template-switch 5'RACE using a primer with a 10-nucleotide random unique molecular identifier that tagged each TCR transcript. Every sequencing run covered 15-18 subjects and yielded more than 160 million TCR-beta sequences. The RNeasy kit was used to extract total RNA. TCR-beta VDJ regions were amplified with primers for the TCR constant region and the 5'RACE anchor, using the KAPA Real-time Library Amplification kit. Sample indexes and Illumina adaptors were added in a first PCR, after which library yield was increased in a second PCR. After Ampure bead purification, the roughly 650 bp TCR product was size-selected on a 2% E-gel SizeSelection system. Before pooling, libraries had their quality checked on a Bioanalyzer, their concentration measured with Qubit, and their quantity determined with the Kapa Library Quantification kit. An Illumina HiSeq 2500 was used to sequence the libraries paired-end at 2 x 150 bp. To increase sequence diversity, about 25-31% phiX was spiked into each library pool. The study's processing was this. The UMI-based MiGEC pipeline processed quality-filtered reads and removed over 85% of raw TCR sequences during error correction. IMGT germline references were used for aligning VDJ genes, and each clonotype was defined as a unique CDR3 amino acid sequence together with its V-J genes. VDJtools evaluated clonal expansion, Shannon diversity and CDR3 relatedness (CalcPairwiseDistances, ClusterSamples); CLCbio workbench built phylogenetic trees. A clone was classed as expanded if it had 8 or more unique UMIs, a cutoff based on coefficient-of-variation modelling across technical triplicates. TCRdb passed the public sequencing reads through fastp at Q25 and MiXCR, retaining productive beta sequences. Each CDR3 protein appears once, grouped with its most common genes and DNA. In this record, the V and J calls reflect TCRdb's handling and not the investigators' own analysis. The sample data list over 55,000 distinct CDR3 sequences, and approximately 10% of these were observed just once. The top ten clonotypes cover approximately 9.5% of the sample.

Sample time point, as interpreted from the label and publication: longitudinal time-point 1 (baseline). Healthy controls were blood bank volunteers in Maryland, USA. For unsorted PBMC libraries, 2 million PBMCs were used after storage in RNAlater at -80 degrees C until RNA extraction. PBMCs were separated from peripheral blood using Ficoll-Hypaque density gradient centrifugation and then cryopreserved in liquid nitrogen. These data belong to a study of neurological immune-mediated disorders (dated by TCRdb to about 2019). About the investigation overall: Peripheral blood TCR-beta repertoires from patients with HTLV-I-associated myelopathy (HAM/TSP), patients with multiple sclerosis, and healthy controls were compared in the study using UMI-based sequencing. The approximately 98 TCR-beta libraries included longitudinal samples, technical triplicates and paired sorted CD4+ and CD8+ T-cell subsets alongside PBMC samples. Longitudinal HAM/TSP donors and healthy donors each had 3 time-points at intervals of about 3-45 months. The cohort included 60 to 70 subjects: approximately 15 with HAM/TSP, some 34 with multiple sclerosis, and some 20 healthy controls.

A total of 13 residues make up the CDR3, ends included. The only DNA kept is the CDR3, 39 bases in frame from the first base. Sequences MDHEN (CDR1) and SYDVKM (CDR2) are obtained from the germline V gene. V is reduced by 7 bases and J by 2 bases, leaving a spacing of 12 bases between them. Paper-wide results and their limitations: The highest TCR clonal expansion was observed in HAM/TSP patients, whereas the lowest was observed in MS patients, even when compared with healthy controls. Across subjects, expanded clones never shared an identical CDR3 amino acid sequence, which suggests that the TCR-beta repertoires in every group were private.

The chain was built from TRBV28 and TRBJ2-7; TRBD2 is a possible D gene, resting on 6 matching bases. The sequence came from a man aged 30-40 years in good health. The sequenced material came from PBMCs. At the DNA level, the sequence is TGTGCCAGCACCGGCGGGATAACCTACGAGCAGTACTGC. The encoded protein is CASTGGITYEQYC.